One and the same sample provided the 14 T cell receptor beta chains below, sequenced in a study of CD8 T cells in Susac syndrome. With random hexamers, reverse transcription was performed on roughly 0.5 to 1 ug of RNA. TCRdb redid the calling of the immunoSEQ multiplex PCR reads with MiXCR, one entry per CDR3 protein. The table lists around 200,000 distinct CDR3 sequences, around 95% of them singletons. The sequenced sample consisted of CD4+ T cells from PBMCs. The receptors originated from a human donor with multiple sclerosis.

The chain combines TRBV6-1 with TRBJ2-3; TRBD1 agrees at 9 bases. CDR1 and CDR2 (germline): MNHNS, SASEGT. With V trimmed by 9 bases and J by 3 bases, 13 bases remained unmatched. CDR3 length equals 16 residues. The CDR3 bases are TGTGCCAGTTGCAAACAGGGGGCAAGGGAGACAGATACGCAGTATTTT. The encoded protein is CASCKQGARETDTQYF.

The J gene is TRBJ2-2, the V gene TRBV12-3 or TRBV12-4; D may be TRBD2 (6 bases). The CDR3 consists of 15 residues. V was pared by 5 bases and J by 4 bases, with 14 bases between. CDR3 DNA sequence: TGTGCCAGCAGTCCCCGCGGGGTTGCCACCGGGGAGCTGTTTTTT. The encoded protein is CASSPRGVATGELFF.

The count of this clonotype is one. The CDR3 DNA reads as TGTGCCAGCAGCGTCAGTTCGAACACCGGGGAGCTGTTTTTT. This sequence encodes CASSVSSNTGELFF. The rearrangement links TRBV7-6 to TRBJ2-2; D gene uncertain. The CDR3 extends over 14 amino acids. V gave up 5 bases and J gave up 0 bases, with 7 bases separating them. CDR1 is SGHVS, CDR2 FNYEAQ, per germline.

The chain uses TRBV12-3 or TRBV12-4 and TRBJ1-5; D gene unclear. The CDR3 is made up of 13 amino acids. V shed 2 bases and J shed 6 bases, with 8 bases lying between them. The CDR3 nucleotides read TGTGCCAGCAGTTTATGGTACGGTCAGCCCCAGCATTTT. Protein product: CASSLWYGQPQHF.

This chain joins TRBV3-1 and TRBJ2-7; 7 bases align to TRBD2. V dropped 4 bases and J dropped 4; count of bases not matched to a gene: 7. This CDR3 comprises 14 residues. CDR1 LGHDT and CDR2 YNNKEL come from the germline V gene (reference sequence). The CDR3 sequence: CASSLGTTLYEQYV. In nucleotides, the CDR3 is TGTGCCAGCAGCCTCGGGACTACCTTATACGAGCAGTACGTC.

The chain carries TRBV15 and TRBJ2-2, with 7 bases aligning to TRBD2. Trimming cost V 0 bases and J 2 bases; bases outside gene matches: 6. The CDR3 consists of 17 residues. The germline V gene encodes CDR1 LNHNV and CDR2 YYDKDF (reference sequence). DNA for the CDR3: TGTGCCACCAGCAGAGAAAGGACTAGATATAACACCGGGGAGCTGTTTTTT. Translating gives CATSRERTRYNTGELFF.

This clonotype was recorded only once. This sequence joins TRBV20-1 and TRBJ1-2; 10 bases fit TRBD1. Germline lookup yields CDR1 DFQATT and CDR2 SNEGSKA (reference sequence). V shed 0 bases, J shed 7 bases, and the junction held 2 bases outside the gene matches. The CDR3 length is 13 residues. CDR3 loop: CSARDRQGAGYTF. The CDR3 DNA reads TGCAGTGCTAGAGATCGACAGGGGGCTGGCTACACCTTC.

The chain is built from TRBV20-1 and TRBJ2-1; maybe TRBD2 (6 bases). The CDR3 has 12 residues. Germline V lookup: CDR1 DFQATT, CDR2 SNEGSKA (reference sequence). The germline V and J ends were trimmed by 4 bases and 7 bases, with 11 bases remaining between them. The CDR3 reads CSATKLANEQFF. DNA of the CDR3: TGCAGTGCTACCAAGCTAGCGAATGAGCAGTTCTTC.

The J gene is TRBJ2-7, the V gene TRBV13, with D unclear. The CDR3 spans 15 residues. The germline gives CDR1 PRHDT, CDR2 FYEKMQ (reference sequence). V was cut by 0 bases and J by 6 bases, with 15 bases left in between. CDR3 sequence reads: CASSLGPSPGSEQYF. CDR3 in DNA: TGTGCCAGCAGCTTAGGCCCGTCCCCCGGCTCCGAGCAGTACTTC.

The chain uses TRBV20-1 and TRBJ1-2, with a tentative D call TRBD1 (5 bases). CDR3 length equals 13 residues. Germline loops: CDR1 DFQATT, CDR2 SNEGSKA (reference sequence). Trimming removed 3 bases from V and 3 bases from J, with 11 bases in between. For the CDR3, the DNA is TGCAGTGCTAGCCGGGACCGGTACTATGGCTACACCTTC. This gives the protein CSASRDRYYGYTF.

The V gene is TRBV18, the J gene TRBJ2-5; D is tentatively TRBD1 or TRBD2 (5 bases each). Trimming removed 6 bases from V and 1 base from J, with 15 bases in between. The germline V gene encodes CDR1 KGHSH and CDR2 LQKENI. The CDR3 consists of 15 residues. The chain's CDR3 is CASSPSGTSQETQYF. The CDR3 DNA reads as TGTGCCAGCTCCCCCTCGGGGACCTCCCAAGAGACCCAGTACTTC.

CDR3 sequence: CASSAHGPSSYEQYV. CDR3 bases: TGTGCCAGCAGCGCACACGGACCGAGCTCCTACGAGCAGTACGTC. The chain is built from TRBV5-6 and TRBJ2-7; D not resolved. Deletions cut 4 bases from V and 0 bases from J, with 14 bases between. Germline-derived CDR1 and CDR2 are SGHDT and YYEEEE. This CDR3 has 15 residues.

The rearrangement joins TRBV29-1 to TRBJ1-1; a possible D gene is TRBD1 (5 bases). Trimming took off 3 bases at V and 3 bases at J, with 11 bases between the two ends. The CDR3 runs 13 residues. Germline V lookup: CDR1 SQVTM, CDR2 ANQGSEA. CDR3 in amino acids: CSVDRGAYTEAFF. The CDR3 DNA reads TGCAGCGTTGATAGGGGCGCGTACACTGAAGCTTTCTTT. Based on the CDR3 plus reference TRBV29-1 and TRBJ1-1, the full variable domain is SAVISQKPSRDICQRGTSLTIQCQVDSQVTMMFWYRQQPGQSLTLIATANQGSEATYESGFVIDKFPISRPNLTFSTLTVSNMSPEDSSIYLCSVDRGAYTEAFFGQGTRLTVV.

V gene TRBV20-1 combines with J gene TRBJ2-7; D is ambiguous. This CDR3 has 15 amino acids. V was shortened by 6 bases and J by 7 bases, with 25 bases between the two germline ends. In germline, CDR1 is DFQATT, CDR2 SNEGSKA (reference sequence). CDR3 in DNA: TGCAGTGCACCGACAAACACGGGTTTACTCGGGGAGCAGTACTTC. Its protein product is CSAPTNTGLLGEQYF.